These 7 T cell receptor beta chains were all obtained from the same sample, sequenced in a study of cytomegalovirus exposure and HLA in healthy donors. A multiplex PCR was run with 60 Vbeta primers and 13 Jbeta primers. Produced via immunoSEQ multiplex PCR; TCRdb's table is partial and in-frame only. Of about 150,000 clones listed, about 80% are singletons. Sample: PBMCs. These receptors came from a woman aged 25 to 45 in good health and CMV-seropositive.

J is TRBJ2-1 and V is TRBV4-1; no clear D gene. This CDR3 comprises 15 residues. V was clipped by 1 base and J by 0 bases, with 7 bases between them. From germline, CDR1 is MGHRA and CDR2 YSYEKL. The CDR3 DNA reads TGCGCCAGCAGCCAAGGGTTTAGCTCCTACAATGAGCAGTTCTTC. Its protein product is CASSQGFSSYNEQFF.

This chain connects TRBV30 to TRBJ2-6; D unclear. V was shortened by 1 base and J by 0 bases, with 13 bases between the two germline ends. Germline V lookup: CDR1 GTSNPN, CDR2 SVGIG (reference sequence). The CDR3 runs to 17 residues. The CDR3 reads CAWSGLGPNSGANVLTF. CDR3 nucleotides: TGTGCCTGGAGTGGGCTTGGGCCGAACTCTGGGGCCAACGTCCTGACTTTC.

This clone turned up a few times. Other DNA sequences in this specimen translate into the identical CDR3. The CDR3 DNA reads as TGTGCCAGCAGTCGGGACAGGAGCTCCTACGAGCAGTACTTC. It translates to CASSRDRSSYEQYF. This chain links TRBV2 with TRBJ2-7, with TRBD1 matching over 8 bases. The CDR3 is 14 residues long. Germline loops: CDR1 SNHLY, CDR2 FYNNEI. After removal of 5 bases from V and 0 bases from J, the junction contained 3 bases not matched to a gene.

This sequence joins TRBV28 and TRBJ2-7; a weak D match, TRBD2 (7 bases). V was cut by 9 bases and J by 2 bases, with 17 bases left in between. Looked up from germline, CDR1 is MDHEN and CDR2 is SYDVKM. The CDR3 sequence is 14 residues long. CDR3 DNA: TGTGCCAGTACCTTAGGGGGGGGACCCTACGAGCAGTACTTC. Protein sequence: CASTLGGGPYEQYF.

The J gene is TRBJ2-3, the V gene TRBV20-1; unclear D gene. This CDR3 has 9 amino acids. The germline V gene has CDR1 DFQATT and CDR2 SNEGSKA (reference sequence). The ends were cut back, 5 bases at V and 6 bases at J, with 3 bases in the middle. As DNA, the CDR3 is TGCAGTGCTCCGGATACGCAGTATTTT. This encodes CSAPDTQYF.

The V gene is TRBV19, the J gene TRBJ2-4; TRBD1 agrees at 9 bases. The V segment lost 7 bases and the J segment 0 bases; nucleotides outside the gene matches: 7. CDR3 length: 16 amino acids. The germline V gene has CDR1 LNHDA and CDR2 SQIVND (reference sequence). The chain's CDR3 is CASMPNRGLAKNIQYF. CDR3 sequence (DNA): TGTGCCAGTATGCCGAACAGGGGGCTAGCCAAAAACATTCAGTACTTC.

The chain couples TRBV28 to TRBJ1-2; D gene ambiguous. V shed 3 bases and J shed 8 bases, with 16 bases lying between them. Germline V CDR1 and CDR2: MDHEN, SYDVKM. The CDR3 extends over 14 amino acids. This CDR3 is CASSFRADLGGYTF. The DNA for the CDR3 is TGTGCCAGCAGTTTCAGAGCGGACCTGGGCGGCTACACCTTC.